This TCR beta chain comes out of a study of tissue T cells after allogeneic stem cell transplantation. Time point described: mouse harvest day 7 after allogeneic transplant. Mouse grafts combined 10^7 T-cell-depleted bone marrow cells with 10^6 splenic CD5+ T cells. Sequencing was performed with immunoSEQ multiplex PCR; in TCRdb, only in-frame clones are kept and a portion is missing. Of roughly 6,600 clones in the sample, 40% to 60% were seen once. On this clone itself: Here the gene names and germline are mouse. Other DNA sequences in the sample encode the same CDR3.

The clonotype was recovered from a female BALB/c mouse given C57BL/6 T cells with graft-versus-host disease after an allogeneic hematopoietic cell transplant. Sequenced material: lymph node tissue.

CDR3 in amino acids: CASSLSISNERLFF. Incomplete CDR3 DNA: TGTGCCAGCAGTCTGTCAATTTCCAACGAAAGATTATTT. This rearrangement joins TRBV26 to TRBJ1-4, with D unresolved. The read ends 1 residue before the CDR3 terminus; that terminus is restored from the germline J gene. The germline V and J ends were trimmed by 0 bases and 0 bases, with 2 bases remaining between them. The CDR3 sequence is 14 residues long. Germline assignment: CDR1 KGHPV and CDR2 FQNQEV (reference sequence).